A selection of T cell receptor beta chains follows, all from one sample in a study of blood T cells in healthy people across ages. TCRdb recomputed calls from the 5' RACE reads with MiXCR, one row per CDR3 protein. The sample includes roughly 1,800,000 distinct CDR3 sequences, approximately 50% seen only once; the top ten take around 2.1%. The sequenced material came from blood. These receptors were taken from a woman in her thirties or forties in good health. CDR3s include the opening cysteine and the closing phenylalanine or tryptophan.

J gene,V gene,CDR3 length,CDR3 protein
TRBJ2-1,TRBV29-1,14,CSVEDPPPYNEQFF
TRBJ2-5,TRBV12-3/TRBV12-4,17,CASSLGGQGSSQETQYF
TRBJ1-4,TRBV4-1,14,CASSQVPGDEKLFF
TRBJ1-2,TRBV20-1,15,CSAPGHSLTDYGYTF
TRBJ1-6,TRBV28,14,CASSLSQNNSPLHF
TRBJ2-7,TRBV6-1,16,CASSESLGLSSYEQYF
TRBJ2-7,TRBV12-3/TRBV12-4,12,CASSRLNYEQYF
TRBJ1-5,TRBV20-1,12,CSATSGNQPQHF
TRBJ2-1,TRBV24-1,16,CATSDSGTVTYNEQFF
TRBJ2-5,TRBV29-1,12,CSVELAGKTQYF
TRBJ1-2,TRBV5-6,14,CASSFKQLHYGYTF
-,TRBV4-3,16,CASSQEYRGIYNEQYF
TRBJ2-4,TRBV7-2,14,CASSLGGIKNIQYF
TRBJ1-6,TRBV18,19,CASSLAPGGPGGQFTPLHF
TRBJ1-1,TRBV7-2,14,CASSLETGNTEAFF
TRBJ1-2,TRBV27,13,CASSIGPRWGYTF
TRBJ2-3,TRBV12-3/TRBV12-4,12,CASRRGQDTQYF